This T cell receptor (beta chain) was retrieved from a study of shared clonotypes between healthy human individuals. Study-level findings and limits: Shared across a few donors were roughly 5.3% of the naive CD4 clonotypes.

This CDR3 comprises 15 residues. Germline V gene sequence: CDR1 KGHSH, CDR2 LQKENI. Trimming at V came to 3 bases and at J to 5 bases, leaving 10 bases not matched to a gene. Deep was the level used in running the assay. The data were produced by immunoSEQ multiplex PCR, yet TCRdb's version contains in-frame clones alone and is incomplete. This sample has 2 million to 3 million clones; 90% to 95% occur once, and the top ten carry over 0.12%. The count of this clone is one. The antigen is undetermined. The TCR originated in a man between 18 and 35 years old in good health. V usage is TRBV18 and J usage is TRBJ2-7; 7 positions agree with TRBD1. The sequenced sample was naive CD4+ T cells sorted from blood. Subset: CD45RA+ positively selected. The CDR3 loop reads CASSPWTTGNHEQYF. The CDR3, as DNA: TGTGCCAGCTCACCCTGGACGACAGGGAACCACGAGCAGTACTTC.